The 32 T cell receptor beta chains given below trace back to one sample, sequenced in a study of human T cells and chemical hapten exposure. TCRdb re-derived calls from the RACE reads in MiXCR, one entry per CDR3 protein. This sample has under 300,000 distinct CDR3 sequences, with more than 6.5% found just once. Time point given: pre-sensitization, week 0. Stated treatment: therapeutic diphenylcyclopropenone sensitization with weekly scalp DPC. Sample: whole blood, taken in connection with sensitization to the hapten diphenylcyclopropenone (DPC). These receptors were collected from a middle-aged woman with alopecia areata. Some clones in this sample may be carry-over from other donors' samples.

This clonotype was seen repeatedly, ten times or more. Written as DNA, the CDR3 is TGTGCCAGCACCCTTAGCGGGAGGGTCATGGAGACGCAGTATTTT. Translation: CASTLSGRVMETQYF. The rearrangement links TRBV28 to TRBJ2-3, with 11 bases fitting TRBD2. This CDR3 comprises 15 residues. CDR1 MDHEN and CDR2 SYDVKM come from the germline V gene. Trimming removed 7 bases from V and 9 bases from J; junction bases left unmatched: 12.

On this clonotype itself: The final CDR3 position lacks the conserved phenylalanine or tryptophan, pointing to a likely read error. As DNA, the CDR3 is TGTGCCAGCAGTTATGACGGGGGATCCTACGAGCAGTACCTC. This encodes CASSYDGGSYEQYL. The chain uses TRBV6-5 and TRBJ2-7, with D maybe TRBD2 (6 bases). V lost 3 bases and J lost 1, with 10 bases in between. The CDR3 covers 14 residues. Germline-derived CDR1 and CDR2 are MNHEY and SVGAGI.

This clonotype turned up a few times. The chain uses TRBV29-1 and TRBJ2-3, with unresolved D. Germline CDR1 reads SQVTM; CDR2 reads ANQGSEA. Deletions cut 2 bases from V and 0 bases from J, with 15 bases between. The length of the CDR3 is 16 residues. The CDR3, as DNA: TGCAGCGTTGAAAGTAGGATGCGTCTTAGCACAGATACGCAGTATTTT. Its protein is CSVESRMRLSTDTQYF.

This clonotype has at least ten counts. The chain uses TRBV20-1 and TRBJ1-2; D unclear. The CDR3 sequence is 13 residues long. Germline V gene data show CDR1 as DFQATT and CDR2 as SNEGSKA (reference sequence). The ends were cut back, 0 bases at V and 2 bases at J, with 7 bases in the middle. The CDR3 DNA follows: TGCAGTGCTAGAGAAGACCGCAACTATGGCTACACCTTC. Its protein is CSAREDRNYGYTF.

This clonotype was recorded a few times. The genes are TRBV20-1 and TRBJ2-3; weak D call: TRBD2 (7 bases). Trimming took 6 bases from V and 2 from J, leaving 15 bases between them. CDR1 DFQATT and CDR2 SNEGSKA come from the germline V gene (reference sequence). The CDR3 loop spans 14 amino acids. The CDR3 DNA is TGCAGTGCCCTAACGGGGGGCCCCACAGATACGCAGTATTTT. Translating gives CSALTGGPTDTQYF.

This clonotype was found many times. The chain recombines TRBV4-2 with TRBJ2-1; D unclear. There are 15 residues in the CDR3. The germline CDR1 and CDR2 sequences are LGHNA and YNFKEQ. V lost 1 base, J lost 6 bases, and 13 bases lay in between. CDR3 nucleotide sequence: TGTGCCAGCAGCCAAGCGGGCAAGGGCTTCAATGAGCAGTTCTTC. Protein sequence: CASSQAGKGFNEQFF.

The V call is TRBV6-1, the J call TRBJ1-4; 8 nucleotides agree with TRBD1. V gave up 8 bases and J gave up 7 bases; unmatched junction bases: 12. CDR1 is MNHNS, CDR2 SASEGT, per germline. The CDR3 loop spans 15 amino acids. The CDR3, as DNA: TGTGCCAGCGCCCGCCCTCTGGACAGGGTTGAAAAACTGTTTTTT. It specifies CASARPLDRVEKLFF.

The CDR3 DNA is TGTGCCAGCGGGGTACATAAAGCTAACTATGGCTACACCTTC. Protein: CASGVHKANYGYTF. The rearrangement uses TRBV19 and TRBJ1-2; D gene uncertain. The V gene's germline CDR1 is LNHDA and CDR2 SQIVND (reference sequence). V lost 9 bases and J lost 0, with 14 bases in between. This CDR3 is built from 14 residues.

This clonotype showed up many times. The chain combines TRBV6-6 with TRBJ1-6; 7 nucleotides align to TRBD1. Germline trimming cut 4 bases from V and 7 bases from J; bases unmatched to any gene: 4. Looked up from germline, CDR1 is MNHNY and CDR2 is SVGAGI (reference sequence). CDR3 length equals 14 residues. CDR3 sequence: CASSSGTENSPLHF. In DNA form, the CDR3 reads TGTGCCAGCAGTTCCGGGACAGAGAATTCACCCCTCCACTTT.

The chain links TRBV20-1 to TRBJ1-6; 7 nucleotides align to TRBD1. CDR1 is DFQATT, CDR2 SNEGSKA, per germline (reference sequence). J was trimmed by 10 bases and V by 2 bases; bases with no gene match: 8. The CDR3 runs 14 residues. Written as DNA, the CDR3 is TGCAGTGCTAGACGGGCAGGGGGATTGTCACCCCTCCACTTT. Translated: CSARRAGGLSPLHF.

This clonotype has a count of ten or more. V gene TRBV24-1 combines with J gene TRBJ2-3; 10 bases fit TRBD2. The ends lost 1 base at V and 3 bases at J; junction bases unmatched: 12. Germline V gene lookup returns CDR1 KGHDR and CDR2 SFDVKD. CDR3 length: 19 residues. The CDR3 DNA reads TGTGCCACCAGTGATTTCACTAGCGGGAATACCGAAGGTACAGATACGCAGTATTTT. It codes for CATSDFTSGNTEGTDTQYF.

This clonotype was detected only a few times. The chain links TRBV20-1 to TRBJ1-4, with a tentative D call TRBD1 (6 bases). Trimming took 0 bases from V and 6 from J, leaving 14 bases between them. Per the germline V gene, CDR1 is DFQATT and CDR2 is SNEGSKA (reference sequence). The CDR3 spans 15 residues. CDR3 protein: CSARDVQGPDEKLFF. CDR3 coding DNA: TGCAGTGCTAGAGATGTCCAGGGGCCGGATGAAAAACTGTTTTTT.

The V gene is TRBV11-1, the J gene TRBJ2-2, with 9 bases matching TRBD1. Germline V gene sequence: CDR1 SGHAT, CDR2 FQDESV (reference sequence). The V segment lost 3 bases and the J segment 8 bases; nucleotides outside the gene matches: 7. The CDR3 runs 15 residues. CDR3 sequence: CASSLTDRGVGELFF. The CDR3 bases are TGTGCCAGCAGCTTGACGGACAGGGGCGTTGGGGAGCTGTTTTTT.

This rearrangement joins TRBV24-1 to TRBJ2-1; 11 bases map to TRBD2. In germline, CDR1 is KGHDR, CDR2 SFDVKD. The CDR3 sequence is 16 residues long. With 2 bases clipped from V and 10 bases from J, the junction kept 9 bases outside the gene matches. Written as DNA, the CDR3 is TGTGCCACCAGTGATTACAGTAGCGGGAGGGCCGGCGAGCAGTTCTTC. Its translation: CATSDYSSGRAGEQFF.

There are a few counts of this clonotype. CDR3 sequence: CASSLAGQVYNEQFF. The DNA for the CDR3 is TGTGCCAGCAGCTTAGCGGGACAGGTCTACAATGAGCAGTTCTTC. The chain has TRBV7-2 and TRBJ2-1; 8 bases are shared with TRBD1. CDR3 length equals 15 residues. Germline V lookup: CDR1 SGHTA, CDR2 FQGNSA. Trimming at V came to 0 bases and at J to 3 bases, leaving 1 base not matched to a gene.

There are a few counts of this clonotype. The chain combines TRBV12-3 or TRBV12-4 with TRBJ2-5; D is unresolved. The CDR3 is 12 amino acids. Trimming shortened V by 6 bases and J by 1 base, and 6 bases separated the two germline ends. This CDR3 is CASRYGQETQYF. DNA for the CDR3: TGTGCCAGCAGGTACGGCCAAGAGACCCAGTACTTC.

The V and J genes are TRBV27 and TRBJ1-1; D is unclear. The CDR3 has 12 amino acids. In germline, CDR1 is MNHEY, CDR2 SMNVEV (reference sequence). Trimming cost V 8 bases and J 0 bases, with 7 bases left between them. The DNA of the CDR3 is TGTGCCAGCGGATTTCTGAACACTGAAGCTTTCTTT. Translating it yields CASGFLNTEAFF.

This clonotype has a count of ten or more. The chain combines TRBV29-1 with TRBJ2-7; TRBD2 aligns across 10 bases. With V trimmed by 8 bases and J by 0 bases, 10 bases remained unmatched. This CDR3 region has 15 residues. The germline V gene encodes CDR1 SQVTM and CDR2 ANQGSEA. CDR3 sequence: CSTRAGTSDSYEQYF. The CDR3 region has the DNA TGCAGCACCCGAGCAGGGACTAGCGACTCCTACGAGCAGTACTTC.

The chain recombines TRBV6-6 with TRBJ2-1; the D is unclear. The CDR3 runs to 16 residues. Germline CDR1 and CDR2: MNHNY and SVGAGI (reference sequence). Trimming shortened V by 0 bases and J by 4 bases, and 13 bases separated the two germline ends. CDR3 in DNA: TGTGCCAGCAGTTACTCGTCTTCAGGCACGTACAATGAGCAGTTCTTC. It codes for CASSYSSSGTYNEQFF.

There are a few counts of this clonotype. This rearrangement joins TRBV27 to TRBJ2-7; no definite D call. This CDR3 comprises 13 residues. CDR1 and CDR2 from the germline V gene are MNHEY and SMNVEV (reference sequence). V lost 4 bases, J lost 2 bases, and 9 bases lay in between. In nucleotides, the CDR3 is TGTGCCAGCAGTTACACTACCACCTACGAGCAGTACTTC. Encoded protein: CASSYTTTYEQYF.

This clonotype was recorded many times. In nucleotides, the CDR3 is TGCGCCAGCAGCCAAGACGTGGCGGGGGATCAGCCCCAGCATTTT. It yields the protein CASSQDVAGDQPQHF. The V and J genes are TRBV4-3 and TRBJ1-5; D perhaps matches TRBD1 (5 bases). The CDR3 has 15 residues. Per the germline V gene, CDR1 is LGHNA and CDR2 is YSLEER. V lost 0 bases and J 5 bases, leaving 11 bases between the germline ends.

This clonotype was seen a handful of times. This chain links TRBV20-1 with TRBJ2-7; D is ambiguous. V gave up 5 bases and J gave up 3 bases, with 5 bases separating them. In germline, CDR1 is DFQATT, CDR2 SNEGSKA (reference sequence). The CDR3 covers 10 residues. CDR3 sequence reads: CSALLYEQYF. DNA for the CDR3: TGCAGTGCTTTACTCTACGAGCAGTACTTC.

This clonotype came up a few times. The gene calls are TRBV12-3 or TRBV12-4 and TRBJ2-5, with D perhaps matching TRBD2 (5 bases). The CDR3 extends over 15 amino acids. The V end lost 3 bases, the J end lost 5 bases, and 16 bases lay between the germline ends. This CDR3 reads CASSFKEGRGETQYF. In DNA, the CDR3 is TGTGCCAGCAGTTTTAAGGAAGGCAGAGGGGAGACCCAGTACTTC.

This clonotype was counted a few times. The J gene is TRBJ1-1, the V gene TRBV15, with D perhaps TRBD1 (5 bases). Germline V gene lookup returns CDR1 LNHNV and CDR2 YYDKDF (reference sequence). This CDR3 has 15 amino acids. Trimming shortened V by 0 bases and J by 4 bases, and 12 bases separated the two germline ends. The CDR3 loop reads CATSREGTFITEAFF. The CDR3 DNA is TGTGCCACCAGCAGAGAAGGGACGTTCATCACTGAAGCTTTCTTT.

CDR3 region: CASSVTQDTQYF. In DNA form, the CDR3 reads TGTGCCAGCAGCGTAACACAGGATACGCAGTATTTT. The rearrangement uses TRBV9 and TRBJ2-3; D unclear. The length of the CDR3 is 12 residues. The germline V gene has CDR1 SGDLS and CDR2 YYNGEE. V was pared by 1 base and J by 6 bases, with 6 bases between.

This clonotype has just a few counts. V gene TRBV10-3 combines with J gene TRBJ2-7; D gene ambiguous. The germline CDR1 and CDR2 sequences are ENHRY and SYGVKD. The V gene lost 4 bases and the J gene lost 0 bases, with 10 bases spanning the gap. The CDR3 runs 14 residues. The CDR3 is CAISVGGSSYEQYF. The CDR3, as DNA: TGTGCCATCAGTGTGGGCGGCTCCTCCTACGAGCAGTACTTC.

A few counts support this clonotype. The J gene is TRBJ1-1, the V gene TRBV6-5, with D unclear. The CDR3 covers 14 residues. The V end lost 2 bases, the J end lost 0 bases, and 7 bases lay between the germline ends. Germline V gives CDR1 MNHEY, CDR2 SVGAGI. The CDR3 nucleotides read TGTGCCAGCAGTTACGGTCCCCTGAACACTGAAGCTTTCTTT. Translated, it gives CASSYGPLNTEAFF.

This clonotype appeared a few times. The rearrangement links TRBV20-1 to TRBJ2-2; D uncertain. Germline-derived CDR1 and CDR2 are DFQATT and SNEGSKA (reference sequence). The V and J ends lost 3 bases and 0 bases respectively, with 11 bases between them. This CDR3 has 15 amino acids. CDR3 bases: TGCAGTGCTAGTCTGGCTCTGGCGAACACCGGGGAGCTGTTTTTT. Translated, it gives CSASLALANTGELFF.

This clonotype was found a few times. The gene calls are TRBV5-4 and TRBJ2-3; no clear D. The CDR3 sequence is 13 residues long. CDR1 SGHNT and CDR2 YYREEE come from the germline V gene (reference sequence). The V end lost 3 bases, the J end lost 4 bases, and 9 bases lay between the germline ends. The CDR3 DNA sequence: TGTGCCAGCAGCTCCCCCATGGCAGATACGCAGTATTTT. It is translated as CASSSPMADTQYF.

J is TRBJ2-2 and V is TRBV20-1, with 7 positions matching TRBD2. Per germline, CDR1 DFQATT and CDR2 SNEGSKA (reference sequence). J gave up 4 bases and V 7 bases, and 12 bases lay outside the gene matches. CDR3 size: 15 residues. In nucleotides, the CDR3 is TGCAGTGTCCCGAACGCGGGGGTTGGCACCGGGGAGCTGTTTTTT. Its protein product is CSVPNAGVGTGELFF.

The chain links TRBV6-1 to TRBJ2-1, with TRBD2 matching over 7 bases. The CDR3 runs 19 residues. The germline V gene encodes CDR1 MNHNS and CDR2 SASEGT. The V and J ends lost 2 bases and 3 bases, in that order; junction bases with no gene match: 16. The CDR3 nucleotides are TGTGCCAGCAGTGAACGGGGCGACAGCGGGAACGGTTACTACAATGAGCAGTTCTTC. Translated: CASSERGDSGNGYYNEQFF.

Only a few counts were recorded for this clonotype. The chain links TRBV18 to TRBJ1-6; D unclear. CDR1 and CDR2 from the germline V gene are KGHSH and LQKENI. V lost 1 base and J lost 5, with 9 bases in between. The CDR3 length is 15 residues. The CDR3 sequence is CASSPQRMDNSPLHF. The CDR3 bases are TGTGCCAGCTCACCACAACGGATGGATAATTCACCCCTCCACTTT.